Each of the 5 T cell receptor beta chains below was sequenced from the same sample in a study of CD8 T cells in ankylosing spondylitis. TCRdb passed the 5' RACE reads through MiXCR, listing each CDR3 protein once. Of tens of thousands of distinct CDR3 sequences listed, approximately 30% are singletons. Sequenced sample: blood, either unsorted or a sorted T cell fraction (not recorded which). These receptors were collected from a male donor with ankylosing spondylitis or in good health (not recorded which).

V gene TRBV12-3 or TRBV12-4 combines with J gene TRBJ2-6; 9 bases fit TRBD1. The J segment lost 0 bases and the V segment lost 5 bases, leaving 11 bases of the junction unmatched. The CDR3 covers 19 residues. CDR3 protein: CASSTQNRGRDSGANVLTF. The CDR3, as DNA: TGTGCCAGCAGTACCCAGAACAGGGGGCGAGACTCTGGGGCCAACGTCCTGACTTTC.

This clonotype was picked up many times. The gene calls are TRBV15 and TRBJ2-5; no definite D call. The germline V gene encodes CDR1 LNHNV and CDR2 YYDKDF (reference sequence). This CDR3 is 13 amino acids long. The ends were cut back, 0 bases at V and 4 bases at J, with 6 bases in the middle. The CDR3 loop is CATSRENRETQYF. The CDR3 nucleotides are TGTGCCACCAGCAGAGAAAACAGAGAGACCCAGTACTTC.

This chain links TRBV5-1 with TRBJ2-5; D ambiguous. The CDR3 has 13 amino acids. The germline V gene has CDR1 SGHRS and CDR2 YFSETQ. V lost 0 bases and J 5 bases, leaving 8 bases between the germline ends. CDR3 residues: CASSLAPPETQYF. DNA for the CDR3: TGCGCCAGCAGCTTGGCCCCGCCGGAGACCCAGTACTTC.

The chain uses TRBV7-6 and TRBJ2-3; no clear D. Germline CDR1 SGHVS, CDR2 FNYEAQ. Trimming removed 1 base from V and 4 bases from J, with 9 bases in between. The CDR3 runs to 14 residues. This CDR3 is CASSLVQPPDTQYF. Written as DNA, the CDR3 is TGTGCCAGCAGCTTAGTCCAGCCTCCAGATACGCAGTATTTT.

The chain employs TRBV5-1 and TRBJ1-2; D may be TRBD1 (5 bases). This CDR3 contains 14 residues. The germline V gene encodes CDR1 SGHRS and CDR2 YFSETQ. The V end lost 0 bases, the J end lost 5 bases, and 11 bases lay between the germline ends. DNA of the CDR3: TGCGCCAGCAGCTTGGAGGGGCGTACATATGGCTACACCTTC. It specifies CASSLEGRTYGYTF.